The clone carrying this T cell receptor (beta chain) was seen repeatedly, ten times or more. What it recognizes is unknown. These data originate in a study of CD8 T cells in ankylosing spondylitis. Library preparation for TCR beta used quantitative 5'-RACE with molecular barcodes. TCRdb ran MiXCR on the 5' RACE reads and lists one entry per CDR3 protein. The sample includes hundreds of thousands of distinct CDR3 sequences, more than 20% of them seen just once. Study-wide findings and caveats: Several highly homologous variants made up a TCR beta motif that seemed to typify ankylosing spondylitis blood. Past research had described some motif variants in reactive arthritis synovial fluid and blood. Disease-linked clones reportedly concentrated significantly in matched ankylosing spondylitis synovial fluid.

V trimming: 4 bases; J trimming: 1 base; junction bases outside the gene matches: 4. The CDR3 is 13 amino acids. The V gene's germline CDR1 is SQVTM and CDR2 ANQGSEA. The sequencing sample was made of blood, either unsorted or a sorted T cell fraction (not recorded which). This rearrangement joins TRBV29-1 to TRBJ2-7, with 7 nucleotides matching TRBD1. This clonotype originated in a female donor with ankylosing spondylitis or in good health (not recorded which). Written as DNA, the CDR3 is TGCAGCGTTGTTTCAGGGGGTTCCTACGAGCAGTACTTC. Translation gives CSVVSGGSYEQYF.